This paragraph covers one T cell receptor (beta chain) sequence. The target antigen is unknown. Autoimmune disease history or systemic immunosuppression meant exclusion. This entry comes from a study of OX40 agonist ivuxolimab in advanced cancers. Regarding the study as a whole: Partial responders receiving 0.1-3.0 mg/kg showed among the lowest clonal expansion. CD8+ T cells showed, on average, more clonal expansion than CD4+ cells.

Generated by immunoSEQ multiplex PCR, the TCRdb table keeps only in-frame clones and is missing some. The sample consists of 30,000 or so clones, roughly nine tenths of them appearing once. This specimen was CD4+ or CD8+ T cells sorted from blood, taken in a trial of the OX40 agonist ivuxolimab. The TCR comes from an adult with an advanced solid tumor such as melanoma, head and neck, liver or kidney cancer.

The CDR3 sequence: CASSPEAGYEQYF. Here the CDR3 DNA reads TGTGCCAGCAGCCCGGAAGCGGGCTACGAGCAGTACTTC. V and J are TRBV11-2 and TRBJ2-7; D possibly corresponds to TRBD2 (6 bases). The V and J ends lost 5 bases and 3 bases respectively, with 11 bases between them. The germline V gene has CDR1 SGHAT and CDR2 FQNNGV. The CDR3 length is 13 residues.